What follows are 24 T cell receptor beta chains derived from one specimen sequenced in a study of cytomegalovirus exposure and HLA in healthy donors. 13 Jbeta primers and 60 Vbeta primers were used for the PCR. Here immunoSEQ multiplex PCR was the method, and the copy in TCRdb shows in-frame clones only, minus some. The sample has 100,000 to 150,000 clones; roughly 9% are singletons. The sample comprised PBMCs. The receptors come from a woman between 40 and 50 years old in good health and CMV-seropositive.

This clone was seen a few times. This chain uses TRBV18 with TRBJ2-2; a possible D gene is TRBD1 (6 bases). This CDR3 is 15 amino acids long. Trimming left V 2 bases short and J 0 bases short, with 7 bases between. Germline loops: CDR1 KGHSH, CDR2 LQKENI. The chain's CDR3 is CASSPTGTNTGELFF. The CDR3 bases are TGTGCCAGCTCACCAACAGGGACGAACACCGGGGAGCTGTTTTTT.

This clone turned up a few times. The chain joins TRBV9 to TRBJ2-3, with 11 bases fitting TRBD2. Germline V gene lookup returns CDR1 SGDLS and CDR2 YYNGEE. Losses at the gene ends were 0 bases for V and 5 bases for J; bases not matched to a gene: 14. The CDR3 length is 19 residues. As DNA, the CDR3 is TGTGCCAGCAGCGTAGCCCCTCGGGGTAGCGGGGGGGCCGGAGATACGCAGTATTTT. This gives the protein CASSVAPRGSGGAGDTQYF.

This clone was seen more than once but under ten times. The CDR3 sequence: CASSVAEGRMGETQYF. CDR3 nucleotides: TGTGCCAGCAGCGTAGCTGAGGGGAGGATGGGCGAGACCCAGTACTTC. The chain has TRBV9 and TRBJ2-5; TRBD2 is a possible D gene (6 bases). V dropped 0 bases and J dropped 5 bases, with 17 bases sitting between them. Germline V gene sequence: CDR1 SGDLS, CDR2 YYNGEE. The CDR3 covers 16 residues.

The table lists this clone with a few counts. The genes are TRBV15 and TRBJ2-5, with a weak D call TRBD1 (5 bases). This CDR3 spans 17 amino acids. CDR1 and CDR2 from the germline V gene are LNHNV and YYDKDF (reference sequence). The V gene lost 0 bases and the J gene lost 1 base, with 15 bases spanning the gap. The CDR3 is CATSRDARVNLQETQYF. The CDR3 coding sequence is TGTGCCACCAGCAGAGATGCCAGGGTAAACCTCCAAGAGACCCAGTACTTC.

This clone turned up a few times. V usage is TRBV10-1 and J usage is TRBJ2-2; 9 positions match TRBD1. This CDR3 has 17 amino acids. CDR1 is WNHNN and CDR2 is SYGVQD in the germline V gene (reference sequence). Losses at the gene ends were 5 bases for V and 5 bases for J; bases not matched to a gene: 12. The CDR3 loop reads CASSPGSGTGMTGELFF. The CDR3 nucleotides read TGCGCCAGCAGTCCCGGGTCCGGGACAGGGATGACCGGGGAGCTGTTTTTT.

This rearrangement joins TRBV10-1 to TRBJ1-2; a possible D gene is TRBD1 (5 bases). Germline CDR1 is WNHNN and CDR2 is SYGVQD (reference sequence). The CDR3 covers 12 residues. Deletions cut 5 bases from V and 4 bases from J, with 8 bases between. The CDR3 nucleotides are TGCGCCAGCAGTACAGGCCTCTATGGCTACACCTTC. This sequence encodes CASSTGLYGYTF.

This clone was observed a handful of times. The chain links TRBV4-1 to TRBJ1-4; no clear D gene. This CDR3 is 17 amino acids long. Germline CDR1 reads MGHRA; CDR2 reads YSYEKL. V dropped 0 bases and J dropped 0 bases, with 11 bases sitting between them. Written as DNA, the CDR3 is TGCGCCAGCAGCCAAGATCATATGGCACCAACTAATGAAAAACTGTTTTTT. Translating it yields CASSQDHMAPTNEKLFF.

This clone was recorded a few times. The gene calls are TRBV19 and TRBJ1-5; 8 bases fit TRBD1. Germline lookup yields CDR1 LNHDA and CDR2 SQIVND (reference sequence). The V gene end was trimmed by 4 bases and the J gene end by 11 bases; junction bases not matched to a gene: 7. The CDR3 loop spans 13 amino acids. The CDR3 bases are TGTGCCAGTAGTACAGGGGGCCCCGAGACCCAGCATTTT. It yields the protein CASSTGGPETQHF.

This clone was seen many times. The rearrangement joins TRBV7-8 to TRBJ2-1; the match to TRBD1 covers 9 bases. Germline trimming cut 2 bases from V and 3 bases from J; bases unmatched to any gene: 5. The CDR3 spans 16 residues. CDR1 is SGHVS, CDR2 FQNEAQ, per germline. CDR3 nucleotides: TGTGCCAGCAGCTTAACTCGGGACAGGGTCTACAATGAGCAGTTCTTC. Translated, it gives CASSLTRDRVYNEQFF.

J is TRBJ1-1 and V is TRBV27, with 7 bases lining up with TRBD1. The CDR3 is made up of 16 amino acids. J lost 2 bases, V lost 3 bases, and 9 bases had no gene match. Looked up from germline, CDR1 is MNHEY and CDR2 is SMNVEV (reference sequence). This chain's CDR3 is CASSFADGTVNTEAFF. CDR3 in DNA: TGTGCCAGCAGTTTTGCGGATGGGACAGTTAACACTGAAGCTTTCTTT.

This clone was observed a few times. The rearrangement links TRBV9 to TRBJ2-1; TRBD2 matches 8 bases. The V gene's germline CDR1 is SGDLS and CDR2 YYNGEE. The CDR3 totals 16 residues. Germline trimming cut 0 bases from V and 3 bases from J; bases unmatched to any gene: 5. The chain's CDR3 is CASSVESSGDYNEQFF. In DNA form, the CDR3 reads TGTGCCAGCAGCGTAGAGAGTAGCGGGGACTACAATGAGCAGTTCTTC.

This sequence joins TRBV15 and TRBJ2-5, with a weak D call TRBD1 (5 bases). This CDR3 is built from 14 residues. CDR1 and CDR2 (germline): LNHNV, YYDKDF (reference sequence). Trimming shortened V by 7 bases and J by 5 bases, and 17 bases separated the two germline ends. Here the CDR3 reads CATTSGILEETQYF. CDR3 in DNA: TGTGCCACCACCTCAGGGATTTTAGAGGAGACCCAGTACTTC.

The chain uses TRBV5-1 and TRBJ1-1; D is uncertain. This CDR3 contains 15 residues. Germline V gives CDR1 SGHRS, CDR2 YFSETQ. V dropped 0 bases and J dropped 0 bases, with 9 bases sitting between them. Here the CDR3 DNA reads TGCGCCAGCAGCTTGGCCTTTTTTCTGAACACTGAAGCTTTCTTT. As protein: CASSLAFFLNTEAFF.

The table lists this clone with a few counts. This sequence joins TRBV18 and TRBJ1-1, with 8 bases identical to TRBD1. CDR1 is KGHSH, CDR2 LQKENI, per germline. This CDR3 region has 15 residues. Trimming took 3 bases from V and 3 from J; bases not matched to a gene: 6. The CDR3 DNA follows: TGTGCCAGCTCACCGCCGGGACAGGCCCACACTGAAGCTTTCTTT. The encoded protein is CASSPPGQAHTEAFF.

This clone was recorded a few times. J is TRBJ1-1 and V is TRBV7-9; unclear D gene. Germline CDR1 reads SEHNR; CDR2 reads FQNEAQ (reference sequence). Trimming removed 6 bases at V and 14 bases at J, with 22 bases between. The CDR3 loop spans 13 amino acids. The CDR3 here is CASSPGRGHRFFF. CDR3 DNA sequence: TGTGCCAGCAGTCCCGGCCGAGGTCACCGGTTCTTCTTT.

This chain uses TRBV28 with TRBJ1-5; possible D gene TRBD1, 6 bases. The CDR3 sequence is 15 residues long. V was shortened by 5 bases and J by 5 bases, with 16 bases between the two germline ends. Germline V gene sequence: CDR1 MDHEN, CDR2 SYDVKM. CDR3 coding DNA: TGTGCCAGCAGTCCAGAGGGGTCAGGGGATCAGCCCCAGCATTTT. Its translation is CASSPEGSGDQPQHF.

This clone has only a few counts. This rearrangement joins TRBV2 to TRBJ2-1, with D possibly TRBD2 on 6 matching bases. CDR3 length: 14 residues. CDR1 and CDR2 from the germline V gene are SNHLY and FYNNEI. V gave up 8 bases and J gave up 4 bases, with 15 bases separating them. CDR3 bases: TGTGCCAGCCTTCGAGCGGGCGCGTACAATGAGCAGTTCTTC. Its translation is CASLRAGAYNEQFF.

The J gene is TRBJ2-1, the V gene TRBV11-3, with a possible D match to TRBD2 (5 bases). Germline V gene sequence: CDR1 SGHNT, CDR2 YENEEA. The germline V and J ends were trimmed by 5 bases and 9 bases, with 14 bases remaining between them. This CDR3 is built from 13 residues. CDR3 protein: CASSRGGNSEQFF. CDR3 coding DNA: TGTGCCAGCAGCCGGGGTGGGAACAGTGAGCAGTTCTTC.

The chain uses TRBV20-1 and TRBJ2-3; no clear D gene. Trimming pared 0 bases from V and 6 bases from J, leaving 4 bases between. The length of the CDR3 is 11 residues. The V gene's germline CDR1 is DFQATT and CDR2 SNEGSKA (reference sequence). The CDR3 reads CSARDQDTQYF. The CDR3 DNA sequence: TGCAGTGCTAGAGACCAGGATACGCAGTATTTT.

This clone was observed a few times. The chain carries TRBV7-9 and TRBJ1-2; D is undetermined. This CDR3 is built from 12 residues. Germline-derived CDR1 and CDR2 are SEHNR and FQNEAQ (reference sequence). Trimming left V 1 base short and J 4 bases short, with 4 bases between. DNA of the CDR3: TGTGCCAGCAGCTTAGACAGCTATGGCTACACCTTC. The encoded protein is CASSLDSYGYTF.

V usage is TRBV29-1 and J usage is TRBJ2-6; unclear D gene. V was clipped by 4 bases and J by 0 bases, with 4 bases between them. The CDR3 consists of 13 residues. CDR1 SQVTM and CDR2 ANQGSEA come from the germline V gene. In nucleotides, the CDR3 is TGCAGCGTTGTACTCTCTGGGGCCAACGTCCTGACTTTC. Translation gives CSVVLSGANVLTF.

The chain couples TRBV5-1 to TRBJ1-2; the match to TRBD1 covers 8 bases. The CDR3 spans 14 residues. Per the germline V gene, CDR1 is SGHRS and CDR2 is YFSETQ. V lost 4 bases to trimming and J lost 4 bases; unmatched junction nucleotides: 6. CDR3 sequence reads: CASSVTGESYGYTF. In nucleotides, the CDR3 is TGCGCCAGCAGCGTGACAGGGGAGAGCTATGGCTACACCTTC. The full variable domain, with the rest looked up from reference TRBV5-1 and TRBJ1-2, is KAGVTQTPRYLIKTRGQQVTLSCSPISGHRSVSWYQQTPGQGLQFLFEYFSETQRNKGNFPGRFSGRQFSNSRSEMNVSTLELGDSALYLCASSVTGESYGYTFGSGTRLTVV.

The chain has TRBV7-6 and TRBJ2-5; D gene ambiguous. The CDR3 totals 14 residues. V was cut by 4 bases and J by 7 bases, with 16 bases left in between. Germline values: CDR1 SGHVS, CDR2 FNYEAQ. CDR3 sequence reads: CASSSSTTLGTQYF. The CDR3 DNA reads as TGTGCCAGCAGCTCTAGTACCACCCTGGGGACCCAGTACTTC.

This clone came up a few times. The chain links TRBV7-2 to TRBJ1-4; a possible D gene is TRBD1 (5 bases). V lost 2 bases to trimming and J lost 4 bases, with 8 bases between them. Germline CDR1 reads SGHTA; CDR2 reads FQGNSA. The length of the CDR3 is 14 residues. The CDR3 protein is CASSLRQSNEKLFF. CDR3 nucleotides: TGTGCCAGCAGCTTAAGACAGAGTAATGAAAAACTGTTTTTT.